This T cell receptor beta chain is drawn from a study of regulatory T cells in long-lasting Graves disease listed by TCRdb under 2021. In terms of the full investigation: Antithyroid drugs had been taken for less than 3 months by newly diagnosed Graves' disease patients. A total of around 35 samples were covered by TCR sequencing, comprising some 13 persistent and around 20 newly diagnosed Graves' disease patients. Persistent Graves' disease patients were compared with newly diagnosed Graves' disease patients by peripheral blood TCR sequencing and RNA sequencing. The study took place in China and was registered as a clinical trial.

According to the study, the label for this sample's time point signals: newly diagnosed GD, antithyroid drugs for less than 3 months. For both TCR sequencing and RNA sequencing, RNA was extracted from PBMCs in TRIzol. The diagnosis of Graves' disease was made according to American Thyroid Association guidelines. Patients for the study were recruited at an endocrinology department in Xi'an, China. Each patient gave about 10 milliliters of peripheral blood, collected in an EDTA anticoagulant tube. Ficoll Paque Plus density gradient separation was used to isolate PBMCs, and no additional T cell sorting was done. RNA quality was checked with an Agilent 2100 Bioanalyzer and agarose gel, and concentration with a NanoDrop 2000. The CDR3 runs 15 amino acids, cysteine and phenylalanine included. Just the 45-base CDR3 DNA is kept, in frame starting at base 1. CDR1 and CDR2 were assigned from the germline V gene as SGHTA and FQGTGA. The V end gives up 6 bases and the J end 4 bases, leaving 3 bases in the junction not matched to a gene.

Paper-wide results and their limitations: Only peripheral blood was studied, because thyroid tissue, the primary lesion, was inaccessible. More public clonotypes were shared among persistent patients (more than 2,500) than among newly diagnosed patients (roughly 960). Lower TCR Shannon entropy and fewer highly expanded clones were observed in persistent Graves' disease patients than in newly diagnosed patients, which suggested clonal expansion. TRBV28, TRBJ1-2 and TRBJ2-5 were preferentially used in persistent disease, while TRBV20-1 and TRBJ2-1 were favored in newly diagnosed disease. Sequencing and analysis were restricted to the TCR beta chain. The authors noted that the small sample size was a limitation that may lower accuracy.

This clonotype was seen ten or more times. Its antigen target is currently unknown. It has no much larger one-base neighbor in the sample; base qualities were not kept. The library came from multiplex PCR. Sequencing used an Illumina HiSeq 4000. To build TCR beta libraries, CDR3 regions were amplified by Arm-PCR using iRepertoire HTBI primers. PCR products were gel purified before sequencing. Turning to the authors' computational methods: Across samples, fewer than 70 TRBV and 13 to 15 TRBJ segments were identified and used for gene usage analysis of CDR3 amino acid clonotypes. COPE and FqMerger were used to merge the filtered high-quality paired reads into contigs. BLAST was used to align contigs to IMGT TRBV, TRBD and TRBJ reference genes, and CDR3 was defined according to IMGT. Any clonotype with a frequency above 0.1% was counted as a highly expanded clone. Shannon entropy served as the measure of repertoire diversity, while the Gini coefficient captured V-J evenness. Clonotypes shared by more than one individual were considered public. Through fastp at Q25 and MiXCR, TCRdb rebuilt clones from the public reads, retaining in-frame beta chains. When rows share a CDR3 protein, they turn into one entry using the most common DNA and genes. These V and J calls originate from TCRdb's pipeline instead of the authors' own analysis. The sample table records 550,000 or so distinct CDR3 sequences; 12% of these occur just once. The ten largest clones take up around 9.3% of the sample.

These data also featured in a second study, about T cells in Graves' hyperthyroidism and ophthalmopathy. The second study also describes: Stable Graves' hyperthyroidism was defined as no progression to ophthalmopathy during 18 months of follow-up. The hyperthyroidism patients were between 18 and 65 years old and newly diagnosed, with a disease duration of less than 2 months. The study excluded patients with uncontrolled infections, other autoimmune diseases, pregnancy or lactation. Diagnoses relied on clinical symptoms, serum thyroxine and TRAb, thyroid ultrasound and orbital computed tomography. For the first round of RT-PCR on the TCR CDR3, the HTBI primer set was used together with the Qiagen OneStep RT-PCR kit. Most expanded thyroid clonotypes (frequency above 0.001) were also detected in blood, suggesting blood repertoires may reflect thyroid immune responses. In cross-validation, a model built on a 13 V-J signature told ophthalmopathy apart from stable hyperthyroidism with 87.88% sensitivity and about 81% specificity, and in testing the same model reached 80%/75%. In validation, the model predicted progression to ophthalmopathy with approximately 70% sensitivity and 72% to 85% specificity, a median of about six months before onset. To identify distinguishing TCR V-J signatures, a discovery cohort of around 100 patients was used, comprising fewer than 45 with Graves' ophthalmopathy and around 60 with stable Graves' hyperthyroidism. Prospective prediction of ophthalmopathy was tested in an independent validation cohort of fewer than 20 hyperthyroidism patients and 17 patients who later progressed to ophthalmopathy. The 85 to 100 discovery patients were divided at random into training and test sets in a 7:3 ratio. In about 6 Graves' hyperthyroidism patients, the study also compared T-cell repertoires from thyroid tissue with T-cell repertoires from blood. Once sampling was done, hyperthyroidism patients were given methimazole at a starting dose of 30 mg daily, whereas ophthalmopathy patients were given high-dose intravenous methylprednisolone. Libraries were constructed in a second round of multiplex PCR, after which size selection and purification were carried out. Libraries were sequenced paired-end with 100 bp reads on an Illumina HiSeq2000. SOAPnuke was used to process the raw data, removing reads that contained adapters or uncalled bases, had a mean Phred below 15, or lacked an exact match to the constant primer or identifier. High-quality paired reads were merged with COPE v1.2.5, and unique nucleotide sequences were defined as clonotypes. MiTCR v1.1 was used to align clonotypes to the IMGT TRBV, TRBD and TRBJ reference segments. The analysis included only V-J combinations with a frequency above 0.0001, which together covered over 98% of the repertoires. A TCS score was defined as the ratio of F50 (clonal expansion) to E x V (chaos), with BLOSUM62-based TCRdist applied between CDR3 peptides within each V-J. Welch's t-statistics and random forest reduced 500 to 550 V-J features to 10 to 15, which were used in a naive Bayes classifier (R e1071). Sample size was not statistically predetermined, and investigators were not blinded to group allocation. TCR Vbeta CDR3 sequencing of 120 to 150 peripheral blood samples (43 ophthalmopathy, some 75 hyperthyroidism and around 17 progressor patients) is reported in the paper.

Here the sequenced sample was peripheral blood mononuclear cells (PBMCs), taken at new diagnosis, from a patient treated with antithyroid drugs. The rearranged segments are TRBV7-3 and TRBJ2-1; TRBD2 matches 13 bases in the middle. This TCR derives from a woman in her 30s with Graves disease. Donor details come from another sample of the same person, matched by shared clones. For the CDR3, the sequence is CASSRLAGGYNEQFF. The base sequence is TGTGCCAGCAGTCGACTAGCGGGAGGTTACAATGAGCAGTTCTTC.